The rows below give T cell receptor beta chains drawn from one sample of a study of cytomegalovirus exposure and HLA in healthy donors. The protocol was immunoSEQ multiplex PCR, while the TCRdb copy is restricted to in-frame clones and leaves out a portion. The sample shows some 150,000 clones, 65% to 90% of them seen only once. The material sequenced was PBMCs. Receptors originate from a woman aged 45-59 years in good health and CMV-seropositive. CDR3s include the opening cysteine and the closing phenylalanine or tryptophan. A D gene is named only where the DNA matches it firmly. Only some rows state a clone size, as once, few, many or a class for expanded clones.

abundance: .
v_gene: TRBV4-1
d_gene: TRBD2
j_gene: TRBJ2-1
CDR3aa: CASSHPRGGAVYNEQFF
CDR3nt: TGCGCCAGCAGCCACCCCCGGGGGGGGGCGGTCTACAATGAGCAGTTCTTC

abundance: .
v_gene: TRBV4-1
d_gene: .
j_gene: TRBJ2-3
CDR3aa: CASSQEARTDTQYF
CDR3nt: TGCGCCAGCAGCCAAGAGGCCCGCACAGATACGCAGTATTTT

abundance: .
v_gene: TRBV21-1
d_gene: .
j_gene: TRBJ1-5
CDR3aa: CASSRIRVAKRRQPQHF
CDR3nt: TGTGCCAGCAGCCGTATACGGGTTGCAAAGAGACGTCAGCCCCAGCATTTT

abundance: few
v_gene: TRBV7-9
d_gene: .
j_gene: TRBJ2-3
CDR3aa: CASSSGNTHTDTQYF
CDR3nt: TGTGCCAGCAGCTCAGGGAACACACACACAGATACGCAGTATTTT

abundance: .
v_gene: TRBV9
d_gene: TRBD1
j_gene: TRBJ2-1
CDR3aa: CASSVAKGASNNEQFF
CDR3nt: TGTGCCAGCAGCGTAGCTAAGGGGGCGAGTAACAATGAGCAGTTCTTC

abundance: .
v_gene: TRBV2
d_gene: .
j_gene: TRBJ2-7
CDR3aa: CASLGGTREQYF
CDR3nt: TGTGCCAGCCTAGGAGGTACTCGGGAGCAGTACTTC

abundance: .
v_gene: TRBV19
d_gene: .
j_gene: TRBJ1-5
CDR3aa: CASDWGVSNQPQHF
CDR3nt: TGTGCCAGCGACTGGGGGGTTAGCAATCAGCCCCAGCATTTT

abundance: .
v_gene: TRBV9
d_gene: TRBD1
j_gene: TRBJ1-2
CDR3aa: CASSPRDRDRGGYTF
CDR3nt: TGTGCCAGCAGCCCCCGAGACAGGGACAGGGGCGGCTACACCTTC

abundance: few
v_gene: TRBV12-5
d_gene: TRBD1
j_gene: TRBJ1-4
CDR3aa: CASGPDGRGLKLFF
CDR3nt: TGTGCTAGTGGTCCTGACGGCAGGGGGCTAAAACTGTTTTTT

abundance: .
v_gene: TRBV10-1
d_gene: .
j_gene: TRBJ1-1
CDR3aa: CASSEGQNTEAFF
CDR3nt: TGCGCCAGCAGTGAGGGACAGAACACTGAAGCTTTCTTT

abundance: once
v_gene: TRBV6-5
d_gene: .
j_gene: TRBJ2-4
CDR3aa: CASSYGGNQNIQYF
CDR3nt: TGTGCCAGCAGTTACGGCGGGAACCAAAACATTCAGTACTTC

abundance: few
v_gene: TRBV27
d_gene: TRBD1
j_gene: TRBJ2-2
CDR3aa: CASRAGQGKTGELFF
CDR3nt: TGTGCCAGCAGGGCGGGACAGGGTAAAACCGGGGAGCTGTTTTTT

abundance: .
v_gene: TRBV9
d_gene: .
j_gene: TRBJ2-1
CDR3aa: CASAWSSYNEQFF
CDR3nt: TGTGCCAGCGCTTGGAGCTCCTACAATGAGCAGTTCTTC

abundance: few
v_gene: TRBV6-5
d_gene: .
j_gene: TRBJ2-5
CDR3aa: CASSAGAGKGGTQYF
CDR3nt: TGTGCCAGCAGTGCCGGGGCGGGGAAGGGTGGGACCCAGTACTTC

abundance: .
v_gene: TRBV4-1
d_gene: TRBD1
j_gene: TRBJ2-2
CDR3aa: CASSPGTENTGELFF
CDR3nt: TGCGCCAGCAGCCCCGGGACAGAGAACACCGGGGAGCTGTTTTTT

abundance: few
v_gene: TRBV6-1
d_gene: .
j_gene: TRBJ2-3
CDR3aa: CASSGLRGSTDTQYF
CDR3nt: TGTGCCAGCAGTGGGCTGAGGGGGAGCACAGATACGCAGTATTTT

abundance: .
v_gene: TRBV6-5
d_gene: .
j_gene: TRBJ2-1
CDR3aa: CASSRTDSSGEQFF
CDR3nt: TGTGCCAGCAGCCGAACAGACTCCAGCGGTGAGCAGTTCTTC

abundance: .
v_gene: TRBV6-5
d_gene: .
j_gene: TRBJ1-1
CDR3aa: CASSQPSTGEAFF
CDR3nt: TGTGCCAGCAGCCAACCCTCGACAGGAGAAGCTTTCTTT

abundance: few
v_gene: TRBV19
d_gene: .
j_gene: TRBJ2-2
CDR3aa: CASTWQGLTGELFF
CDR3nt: TGTGCCAGTACCTGGCAGGGGCTCACCGGGGAGCTGTTTTTT

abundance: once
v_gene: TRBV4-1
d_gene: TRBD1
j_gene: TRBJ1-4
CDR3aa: CASSSHGGAGGNEKLFF
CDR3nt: TGCGCCAGCAGCTCACATGGAGGGGCAGGGGGGAATGAAAAACTGTTTTTT

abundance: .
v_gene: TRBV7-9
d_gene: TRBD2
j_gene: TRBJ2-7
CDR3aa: CASSHETSGGPEQYF
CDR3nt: TGTGCCAGCAGCCACGAGACTAGCGGGGGCCCCGAGCAGTACTTC

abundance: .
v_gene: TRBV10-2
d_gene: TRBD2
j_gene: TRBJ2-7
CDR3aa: CASSDLRGGTEQYF
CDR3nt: TGCGCCAGCAGTGACCTGCGGGGGGGCACCGAGCAGTACTTC

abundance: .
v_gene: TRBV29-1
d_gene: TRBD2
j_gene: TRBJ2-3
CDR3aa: CSGAGTSFASTDTQYF
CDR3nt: TGCAGCGGCGCCGGGACTAGCTTTGCTAGCACAGATACGCAGTATTTT

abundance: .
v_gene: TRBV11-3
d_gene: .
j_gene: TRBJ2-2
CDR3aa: CASSLGTGVGELFF
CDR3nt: TGTGCCAGCAGCTTAGGGACTGGGGTCGGGGAGCTGTTTTTT

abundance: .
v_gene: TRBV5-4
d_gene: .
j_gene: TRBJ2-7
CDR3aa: CASSLGGSSSYEQYF
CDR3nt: TGTGCCAGCAGCTTGGGCGGGTCAAGCTCCTACGAGCAGTACTTC